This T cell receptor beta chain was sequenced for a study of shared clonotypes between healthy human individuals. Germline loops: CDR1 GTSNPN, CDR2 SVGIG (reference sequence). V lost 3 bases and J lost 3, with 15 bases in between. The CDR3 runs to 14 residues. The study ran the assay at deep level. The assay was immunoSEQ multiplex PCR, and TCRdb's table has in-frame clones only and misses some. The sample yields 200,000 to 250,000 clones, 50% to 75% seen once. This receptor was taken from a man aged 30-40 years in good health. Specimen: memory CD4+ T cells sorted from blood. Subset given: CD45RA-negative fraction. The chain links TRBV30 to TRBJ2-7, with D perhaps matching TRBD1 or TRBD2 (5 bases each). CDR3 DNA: TGTGCCTGGAGCCCTCATCGGGGCAGCTACGAGCAGTACTTC. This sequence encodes CAWSPHRGSYEQYF. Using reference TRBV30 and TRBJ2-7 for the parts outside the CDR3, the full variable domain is SQTIHQWPATLVQPVGSPLSLECTVEGTSNPNLYWYRQAAGRGLQLLFYSVGIGQISSEVPQNLSASRPQDRQFILSSKKLLLSDSGFYLCAWSPHRGSYEQYFGPGTRLTVT.